The clone carrying this TCR beta chain has a count of ten or more. Bulk tumor genomic DNA was the template, and each sample received approximately 0.65 ug. Primary tumors were biopsied several times each, far apart, intraoperatively. Patients underwent curative surgery for non-small cell lung cancer (untreated and newly diagnosed). Multiplex PCR relied on 32 V and 13 J primers to amplify TCR beta CDR3. TCRdb reanalysed the multiplex PCR reads using MiXCR and keeps one entry per CDR3 protein. The data hold about 15,000 distinct CDR3 sequences, with more than 30% observed a single time. The data stem from a study of immune heterogeneity within non-small cell lung tumors. CDR3 length equals 14 residues. Looked up from germline, CDR1 is SGHRS and CDR2 is YFSETQ. Trimming removed 2 bases from V and 4 bases from J, with 12 bases in between.

The source material was lung tumor tissue. V and J are TRBV5-1 and TRBJ1-1; weak D call: TRBD1 (5 bases). The receptor was derived from a woman in her forties or fifties with non-small cell lung cancer. CDR3 sequence (DNA): TGCGCCAGCAGCTTTGACAGAGAACTCACTGAAGCTTTCTTT. Residues: CASSFDRELTEAFF.